The subject of this entry is one T cell receptor (beta chain). The trim removed 8 bases at V and 3 bases at J, leaving 13 bases unmatched. The CDR3 has 16 residues. CDR1 MNHEY and CDR2 SMNVEV come from the germline V gene (reference sequence). The sample comes from a study of blood T cell repertoires in COVID-19. Study-wide background: Donors in the United States, Italy and Spain gave samples during acute or convalescent COVID-19. Nucleic acid was either cDNA or gDNA, and it came from T cells, B-cell-depleted T cells, or PBMCs.

As handled by the study authors: Estimated nucleated cell counts came from reference gene primer amplification. Produced via immunoSEQ multiplex PCR; TCRdb's table is partial and in-frame only. V, J and clone size were drawn from that table, and D and trimming were deduced from the DNA. The table lists about 670,000 clones, about 90% of them singletons. The chain carries TRBV27 and TRBJ2-3; TRBD1 matches 8 bases. The origin of this receptor is a woman between 18 and 29 years old with acute or convalescent COVID-19. The sequencing sample was made of peripheral blood. The CDR3 coding sequence is TGTGCCAGCTACAATGGGGCAGGGGGCCGAACAGATACGCAGTATTTT. This codes for CASYNGAGGRTDTQYF.